Following are 14 T cell receptor beta chains from one sample sequenced in a study of blood T cell repertoires in COVID-19. Using immunoSEQ multiplex PCR, the repertoire was profiled, and TCRdb retains in-frame clones only, with some absent. The sample has about 40,000 clones; roughly four fifths are singletons. The sample comprised peripheral blood. These receptors were obtained from an older woman with acute or convalescent COVID-19.

The gene calls are TRBV7-9 and TRBJ2-2; D is perhaps TRBD1 (6 bases). Germline CDR1 and CDR2: SEHNR and FQNEAQ (reference sequence). CDR3 length: 15 amino acids. Trimming took off 5 bases at V and 0 bases at J, with 10 bases between the two ends. The CDR3 nucleotides are TGTGCCAGCAGCCGACGGACAGCGAACACCGGGGAGCTGTTTTTT. Translation: CASSRRTANTGELFF. Drawing the rest from reference TRBV7-9 and TRBJ2-2, the complete variable domain is DTGVSQNPRHKITKRGQNVTFRCDPISEHNRLYWYRQTLGQGPEFLTYFQNEAQLEKSRLLSDRFSAERPKGSFSTLEIQRTEQGDSAMYLCASSRRTANTGELFFGEGSRLTVL.

The J gene is TRBJ2-7, the V gene TRBV7-8; D gene ambiguous. V shed 1 base and J shed 2 bases, with 9 bases lying between them. This CDR3 region has 14 residues. Germline CDR1 reads SGHVS; CDR2 reads FQNEAQ. CDR3 nucleotide sequence: TGTGCCAGCAGCTTAGACGTAGCCCCCTACGAGCAGTACTTC. It translates to CASSLDVAPYEQYF.

The CDR3 DNA follows: TGTGCCAGCTCAATCGGGACAGGGGCAACTAATGAAAAACTGTTTTTT. Protein sequence: CASSIGTGATNEKLFF. The chain joins TRBV18 to TRBJ1-4, with 10 positions matching TRBD1. Germline-derived CDR1 and CDR2 are KGHSH and LQKENI. This CDR3 contains 16 residues. J gave up 0 bases and V 5 bases, and 3 bases lay outside the gene matches.

The chain links TRBV18 to TRBJ2-5, with 7 bases that match TRBD1. The germline V gene has CDR1 KGHSH and CDR2 LQKENI. The V segment lost 1 base and the J segment 2 bases; nucleotides outside the gene matches: 13. CDR3 length: 18 residues. The CDR3 loop is CASSPRGAGGNLQETQYF. The CDR3 region has the DNA TGTGCCAGCTCACCACGGGGCGCAGGGGGAAACTTACAAGAGACCCAGTACTTC.

This clone was observed a single time. J is TRBJ1-1 and V is TRBV3-1 (or the pseudogene TRBV3-2); D possibly corresponds to TRBD1 (6 bases). Looked up from germline, CDR1 is LGHDT and CDR2 is YNNKEL (reference sequence). The CDR3 covers 15 residues. V was pared by 5 bases and J by 1 base, with 14 bases between. The CDR3 DNA reads as TGTGCCAGCAGCGGCTCAGACAGGCCGAACACTGAAGCTTTCTTT. Encoded protein: CASSGSDRPNTEAFF.

The chain joins TRBV7-9 to TRBJ1-4, with a weak D call TRBD1 (5 bases). Germline CDR1 and CDR2: SEHNR and FQNEAQ (reference sequence). V was clipped by 5 bases and J by 5 bases, with 15 bases between them. The CDR3 covers 15 residues. CDR3 DNA: TGTGCCAGCAGCCCCCTCCCAGGGAAAAATGAAAAACTGTTTTTT. Residues: CASSPLPGKNEKLFF.

The chain employs TRBV7-2 and TRBJ1-5; 8 bases are shared with TRBD1. CDR1 and CDR2 (germline): SGHTA, FQGNSA. The CDR3 is 15 amino acids. After removal of 3 bases from V and 1 base from J, the junction contained 2 bases not matched to a gene. CDR3 loop: CASSFRGQSNQPQHF. CDR3 DNA: TGTGCCAGCAGCTTCAGGGGGCAGAGCAATCAGCCCCAGCATTTT. Using reference TRBV7-2 and TRBJ1-5 for the parts outside the CDR3, the full variable domain is GAGVSQSPSNKVTEKGKDVELRCDPISGHTALYWYRQSLGQGLEFLIYFQGNSAPDKSGLPSDRFSAERTGGSVSTLTIQRTQQEDSAVYLCASSFRGQSNQPQHFGDGTRLSIL.

The V call is TRBV6-2 or TRBV6-3, the J call TRBJ2-7, with D possibly matching TRBD2 (6 bases). Per the germline V gene, CDR1 is MNHEY and CDR2 is SVGEGT. The V end lost 0 bases, the J end lost 3 bases, and 12 bases lay between the germline ends. The CDR3 length is 15 residues. CDR3 nucleotide sequence: TGTGCCAGCAGTTACTCGTGGGGACTGAGCTACGAGCAGTACTTC. It yields the protein CASSYSWGLSYEQYF.

The chain employs TRBV5-5 and TRBJ1-4, with 8 bases that match TRBD1. The ends lost 3 bases at V and 7 bases at J; junction bases unmatched: 8. Germline-derived CDR1 and CDR2 are SGHKS and YYEKEE (reference sequence). CDR3 length: 15 residues. CDR3: CASSSYRGVGEKLFF. Here the CDR3 DNA reads TGTGCCAGCAGCTCTTACAGGGGGGTTGGTGAAAAACTGTTTTTT. The full variable domain, its missing parts supplied by reference TRBV5-5 and TRBJ1-4, is DAGVTQSPTHLIKTRGQQVTLRCSPISGHKSVSWYQQVLGQGPQFIFQYYEKEERGRGNFPDRFSARQFPNYSSELNVNALLLGDSALYLCASSSYRGVGEKLFFGSGTQLSVL.

This chain links TRBV18 with TRBJ2-7; D might be TRBD1 (5 bases). In germline, CDR1 is KGHSH, CDR2 LQKENI. The CDR3 totals 14 residues. The germline V and J ends were trimmed by 3 bases and 3 bases, with 12 bases remaining between them. The CDR3 region is CASSPQDKNYEQYF. The CDR3 region has the DNA TGTGCCAGCTCACCTCAGGACAAGAACTACGAGCAGTACTTC.

The J gene is TRBJ2-1, the V gene TRBV4-1; possibly TRBD2 for D (5 bases). The CDR3 runs 16 residues. Trimming shortened V by 0 bases and J by 4 bases, and 13 bases separated the two germline ends. CDR1 and CDR2 (germline): MGHRA, YSYEKL. CDR3 amino acids: CASSQEEDFIYNEQFF. In DNA form, the CDR3 reads TGCGCCAGCAGCCAAGAGGAGGACTTCATTTACAATGAGCAGTTCTTC.

This rearrangement joins TRBV6-5 to TRBJ1-5; no clear D gene. V lost 8 bases to trimming and J lost 1 base, with 9 bases between them. The CDR3 spans 13 residues. In germline, CDR1 is MNHEY, CDR2 SVGAGI. The CDR3 here is CASSVLSNQPQHF. In nucleotides, the CDR3 is TGTGCCAGCTCGGTCTTAAGCAATCAGCCCCAGCATTTT.

This clone was picked up a small number of times. The chain recombines TRBV7-9 with TRBJ2-7, with a weak D call TRBD1 (7 bases). V lost 5 bases, J lost 5 bases, and 19 bases lay in between. This CDR3 contains 15 residues. Germline V gives CDR1 SEHNR, CDR2 FQNEAQ (reference sequence). In DNA, the CDR3 is TGTGCCAGCAGCCCCATTGACAGGGACTTGGACGAGCAGTACTTC. Protein product: CASSPIDRDLDEQYF.

The table lists this clone with a count of one. This rearrangement joins TRBV7-2 to TRBJ2-1; TRBD2 aligns across 9 bases. Germline V gene lookup returns CDR1 SGHTA and CDR2 FQGNSA. There are 16 residues in the CDR3. V gave up 6 bases and J gave up 3 bases; unmatched junction bases: 9. The CDR3 DNA reads TGTGCCAGCAGGCCGACTAGCGGAGGATTCTACAATGAGCAGTTCTTC. This gives the protein CASRPTSGGFYNEQFF.